The clone carrying this TCR beta chain was detected many times. These data come from a study of T cells in Graves' hyperthyroidism and ophthalmopathy. Trimming shortened V by 6 bases and J by 7 bases, and 12 bases separated the two germline ends. The CDR3 extends over 12 amino acids. RNA transcripts yielded amplified TCR beta CDR3 regions. The HTBI set primed first-round TCR CDR3 RT-PCR. TCRdb re-called the multiplex PCR reads with MiXCR, one entry per CDR3 protein. The data show some 530,000 distinct CDR3 sequences, 22% seen once. This sequence was found in a woman in her 70s with Graves' ophthalmopathy. The chain links TRBV12-3 or TRBV12-4 to TRBJ1-1; D possibly corresponds to TRBD1 (5 bases). Input material: blood. CDR3 region: CASSYRTGEAFF. DNA for the CDR3: TGTGCCAGCAGCTACAGGACGGGTGAAGCTTTCTTT.